One sample yielded the 29 T cell receptor beta chains listed below, sequenced in a study of beta chain features in type 1 diabetes. Study-level findings and limits: Shortening of TCRB CDR3s, moderate but significant, appeared in all four CD4+ subsets of Type 1 diabetes patients.

Of the isolated RNA, all was reverse transcribed, and so the sequenced material was expressed TCRB transcripts. Sequencing used immunoSEQ multiplex PCR; TCRdb keeps in-frame clones, though not all of them. The sample has about 150,000 clones, approximately 8.7% seen once; the top ten hold around 0.64%. No antigen is known for these receptors. Sequences were obtained from central memory CD4+ T cells from blood. The receptors derive from a woman aged 25 to 39 with type 1 diabetes.

This clone showed up just a few times. The rearrangement joins TRBV5-1 to TRBJ2-5; D remains ambiguous. The tail of the sequence fits TRBJ2-7 better, so the J call may be wrong. In germline, CDR1 is SGHRS, CDR2 YFSETQ. This CDR3 is built from 13 residues. This CDR3 reads CASSLDLLYEQYF. Written as DNA, the CDR3 is TGCGCCAGCAGCTTGGATCTTCTCTACGAGCAGTACTTC.

The chain links TRBV7-2 to TRBJ2-1; D remains unclear. The CDR3 has 14 amino acids. CDR1 is SGHTA and CDR2 is FQGNSA in the germline V gene. Trimming stripped 0 bases from V and 4 bases from J, with 7 bases between. The CDR3 region is CASSLATVYNEQFF. The CDR3 DNA reads as TGTGCCAGCAGCTTAGCCACAGTTTACAATGAGCAGTTCTTC. The full variable domain, its missing parts supplied by reference TRBV7-2 and TRBJ2-1, is GAGVSQSPSNKVTEKGKDVELRCDPISGHTALYWYRQSLGQGLEFLIYFQGNSAPDKSGLPSDRFSAERTGGSVSTLTIQRTQQEDSAVYLCASSLATVYNEQFFGPGTRLTVL.

This chain uses TRBV29-1 with TRBJ1-1, with D tentatively TRBD1 (5 bases). The germline V gene has CDR1 SQVTM and CDR2 ANQGSEA. This CDR3 is 12 amino acids long. Trimming stripped 4 bases from V and 4 bases from J, with 10 bases between. CDR3 in DNA: TGCAGCGTTGGCAGGGTGGGCACTGAAGCTTTCTTT. Its translation: CSVGRVGTEAFF.

The chain links TRBV9 to TRBJ2-3; D gene unclear. Deletions cut 3 bases from V and 0 bases from J, with 8 bases between. Germline CDR1 and CDR2: SGDLS and YYNGEE. The CDR3 covers 14 residues. CDR3 sequence: CASSDYESTDTQYF. Here the CDR3 DNA reads TGTGCCAGCAGCGACTATGAAAGCACAGATACGCAGTATTTT.

The sample holds a few counts of this clone. As DNA, the CDR3 is TGTGCCTGGAGTGTTGGAGCCAGTTCTGGAAACACCATATATTTT. Protein product: CAWSVGASSGNTIYF. The chain uses TRBV30 and TRBJ1-3; D is ambiguous. The CDR3 consists of 15 residues. The germline V gene encodes CDR1 GTSNPN and CDR2 SVGIG (reference sequence). Deletions cut 0 bases from V and 1 base from J, with 10 bases between.

This clone was counted only a few times. This sequence joins TRBV10-3 and TRBJ2-7, with D possibly TRBD1 on 6 matching bases. The CDR3 extends over 14 amino acids. CDR1 and CDR2 from the germline V gene are ENHRY and SYGVKD. Trimming removed 5 bases at V and 3 bases at J, with 14 bases between. Here the CDR3 reads CAISSNRDGYEQYF. DNA of the CDR3: TGTGCCATCAGTAGCAACAGGGACGGCTACGAGCAGTACTTC.

This clone was seen more than once but under ten times. The chain employs TRBV9 and TRBJ2-3, with 11 bases identical to TRBD1. Germline V gene data show CDR1 as SGDLS and CDR2 as YYNGEE. The CDR3 is made up of 15 amino acids. The J segment lost 5 bases and the V segment lost 5 bases, leaving 7 bases of the junction unmatched. The CDR3 DNA is TGTGCCAGCAGTTTCGGACAGGGGGCATTAGATACGCAGTATTTT. Protein product: CASSFGQGALDTQYF.

This clone was counted only a few times. J is TRBJ2-1 and V is TRBV7-2, with 7 nucleotides matching TRBD1. CDR3 length: 15 amino acids. V gave up 5 bases and J gave up 4 bases; unmatched junction bases: 8. Germline V CDR1 and CDR2: SGHTA, FQGNSA. The CDR3 sequence: CASSQQGSSYNEQFF. CDR3 DNA sequence: TGTGCCAGCAGCCAACAGGGGTCCTCATACAATGAGCAGTTCTTC. Combining the CDR3 with reference TRBV7-2 and TRBJ2-1 gives the whole variable domain GAGVSQSPSNKVTEKGKDVELRCDPISGHTALYWYRQSLGQGLEFLIYFQGNSAPDKSGLPSDRFSAERTGGSVSTLTIQRTQQEDSAVYLCASSQQGSSYNEQFFGPGTRLTVL.

This chain joins TRBV5-1 and TRBJ2-3; TRBD2 might be the D (5 bases). CDR1 and CDR2 (germline): SGHRS, YFSETQ. This CDR3 region has 16 residues. V was trimmed by 0 bases and J by 0 bases, leaving 11 bases between them. The DNA for the CDR3 is TGCGCCAGCAGCTTGGCCCCAACGGGGAGCACAGATACGCAGTATTTT. It specifies CASSLAPTGSTDTQYF.

This chain links TRBV4-3 with TRBJ1-4; the match to TRBD1 covers 8 bases. V was pared by 4 bases and J by 13 bases, with 11 bases of the junction left unmatched. The CDR3 is made up of 14 amino acids. Germline V gene lookup returns CDR1 LGHNA and CDR2 YSLEER. The CDR3 DNA reads as TGCGCCAGCAGCCCTTTCGACAGGGGTCGAGGACTGTTTTTT. Residues: CASSPFDRGRGLFF.

The CDR3 region has the DNA TGTGCCAGCAGTCTTAGCACAGATACGCAGTATTTT. It specifies CASSLSTDTQYF. The V gene is TRBV2, the J gene TRBJ2-3; D remains unclear. The length of the CDR3 is 12 residues. Germline CDR1 and CDR2: SNHLY and FYNNEI. V was cut by 5 bases and J by 0 bases, with 3 bases left in between.

This clone was observed a few times. This chain connects TRBV10-3 to TRBJ2-5; tentative D call: TRBD2 (5 bases). The germline V and J ends were trimmed by 10 bases and 5 bases, with 17 bases remaining between them. CDR1 is ENHRY and CDR2 is SYGVKD in the germline V gene. This CDR3 contains 13 residues. The CDR3 DNA reads TGTGCCACCGGCCGGGAACAAGGGGAGACCCAGTACTTC. It translates to CATGREQGETQYF.

The CDR3 is CASSPWTSGRAGELFF. In DNA form, the CDR3 reads TGTGCCAGCAGTCCCTGGACTAGCGGGAGGGCCGGGGAGCTGTTTTTT. The V call is TRBV27, the J call TRBJ2-2, with TRBD2 matching 15 bases. Germline CDR1 reads MNHEY; CDR2 reads SMNVEV (reference sequence). The CDR3 loop spans 16 amino acids. With 5 bases clipped from V and 6 bases from J, the junction kept 4 bases outside the gene matches.

In this sample, this clone turned up many times. The V and J genes are TRBV7-8 and TRBJ2-2, with 9 nucleotides matching TRBD2. The CDR3 loop spans 19 amino acids. V dropped 1 base and J dropped 0; count of bases not matched to a gene: 9. Germline assignment: CDR1 SGHVS and CDR2 FQNEAQ. The CDR3 bases are TGTGCCAGCAGCTTAGAGTTCAGGACTAGCGCTACGAACACCGGGGAGCTGTTTTTT. Protein product: CASSLEFRTSATNTGELFF.

This clone was counted a few times. The junction departs from the called germline gene at one end, perhaps through a read error. The genes are TRBV5-4 and TRBJ1-1; 7 bases line up with TRBD1. Germline CDR1 reads SGHNT; CDR2 reads YYREEE (reference sequence). The CDR3 is made up of 15 amino acids. The CDR3 sequence: CASSFQPGQSFEAFF. The CDR3 DNA follows: TGCGCCAGCAGCTTCCAGCCGGGACAGTCTTTTGAAGCTTTCTTT.

The chain recombines TRBV2 with TRBJ2-1; 12 positions agree with TRBD2. The germline V gene encodes CDR1 SNHLY and CDR2 FYNNEI. The CDR3 has 14 amino acids. The junction had 2 bases not matched to a gene; V was cut back by 7 bases and J by 4 bases. CDR3 in amino acids: CASTTSGSYNEQFF. In DNA, the CDR3 is TGTGCCAGCACGACTAGCGGGAGTTACAATGAGCAGTTCTTC.

This clone has ten or more counts. This chain joins TRBV9 and TRBJ2-1; 7 bases fit TRBD2. V shed 0 bases and J 0 bases; nucleotides not matched to a gene: 6. The V gene's germline CDR1 is SGDLS and CDR2 YYNGEE. This CDR3 region has 17 residues. CDR3: CASSVAWGGSSYNEQFF. CDR3 in DNA: TGTGCCAGCAGCGTAGCTTGGGGCGGGAGCTCCTACAATGAGCAGTTCTTC.

The chain recombines TRBV28 with TRBJ1-4; 7 bases align to TRBD1. J lost 8 bases, V lost 4 bases, and 7 bases had no gene match. Germline V CDR1 and CDR2: MDHEN, SYDVKM. There are 14 residues in the CDR3. In DNA form, the CDR3 reads TGTGCCAGCAGTTCGGGACAGACTCGAGAAAAACTGTTTTTT. Amino acids: CASSSGQTREKLFF.

The CDR3 loop reads CASSPTSGSYNEQFF. The CDR3 nucleotides are TGTGCCAGCAGCCCGACTAGCGGGAGTTACAATGAGCAGTTCTTC. The chain links TRBV5-5 to TRBJ2-1, with TRBD2 matching 12 bases. The junction had 3 bases not matched to a gene; V was cut back by 4 bases and J by 4 bases. The V gene's germline CDR1 is SGHKS and CDR2 YYEKEE (reference sequence). The CDR3 sequence is 15 residues long.

A remark on this clone: At the DNA level, this CDR3 is encoded by other sequences in the same sample as well. The chain carries TRBV6-5 and TRBJ2-1; D perhaps matches TRBD1 (6 bases). V gave up 6 bases and J gave up 4 bases, with 7 bases separating them. Germline CDR1 and CDR2: MNHEY and SVGAGI. The CDR3 is 12 residues long. The CDR3 sequence: CASRTGYNEQFF. CDR3 DNA sequence: TGTGCCAGCAGGACAGGATACAATGAGCAGTTCTTC.

This clone appeared a few times. The V call is TRBV28, the J call TRBJ2-1; the D gene is possibly TRBD1 (6 bases). The CDR3 consists of 14 residues. V was shortened by 8 bases and J by 0 bases, with 11 bases between the two germline ends. CDR1 and CDR2 (germline): MDHEN, SYDVKM. For the CDR3, the DNA is TGTGCCAGCTTGTTAGGGGGCTCCTACAATGAGCAGTTCTTC. Translating it yields CASLLGGSYNEQFF.

This clone has just a few counts. This sequence joins TRBV27 and TRBJ2-5; possible D gene TRBD2, 6 bases. Trimming cost V 8 bases and J 4 bases, with 11 bases left between them. The CDR3 is 12 amino acids. From germline, CDR1 is MNHEY and CDR2 SMNVEV (reference sequence). CDR3 sequence reads: CASQRLGETQYF. CDR3 nucleotides: TGTGCCAGCCAGAGACTAGGAGAGACCCAGTACTTC.

The chain has TRBV5-1 and TRBJ1-1, with 7 nucleotides matching TRBD1. V lost 1 base, J lost 1 base, and 4 bases stayed unmatched. Per the germline V gene, CDR1 is SGHRS and CDR2 is YFSETQ. CDR3 size: 15 residues. The CDR3 DNA sequence: TGCGCCAGCAGCTTGCTGGGACAGCCGAACACTGAAGCTTTCTTT. This codes for CASSLLGQPNTEAFF.

This clone was counted a few times. The chain joins TRBV30 to TRBJ2-2; no clear D. The CDR3 loop spans 13 amino acids. With 3 bases removed from V and 0 bases from J, the gap between germline ends came to 5 bases. Germline CDR1 and CDR2: GTSNPN and SVGIG (reference sequence). In nucleotides, the CDR3 is TGTGCCTGGAGCCTTTCGAACACCGGGGAGCTGTTTTTT. As protein: CAWSLSNTGELFF. The full variable domain, completed using reference TRBV30 and TRBJ2-2, is SQTIHQWPATLVQPVGSPLSLECTVEGTSNPNLYWYRQAAGRGLQLLFYSVGIGQISSEVPQNLSASRPQDRQFILSSKKLLLSDSGFYLCAWSLSNTGELFFGEGSRLTVL.

The V call is TRBV7-3, the J call TRBJ2-1; D gene unclear. Trimming cost V 6 bases and J 7 bases, with 13 bases left between them. This CDR3 has 13 amino acids. Germline loops: CDR1 SGHTA, CDR2 FQGTGA. CDR3 sequence: CASSSRLQNEQFF. CDR3 DNA: TGTGCCAGCAGTTCCCGACTGCAGAATGAGCAGTTCTTC.

This clone was seen a few times. The DNA for the CDR3 is TGTGCCAGCAGCGCCCGAGAGGAGAGGGACAGCCAAGAGACCCAGTACTTC. Translation: CASSAREERDSQETQYF. This chain links TRBV9 with TRBJ2-5, with 7 bases aligning to TRBD1. The CDR3 spans 17 residues. V lost 3 bases and J lost 1; bases outside the gene matches: 12. Germline V gene data show CDR1 as SGDLS and CDR2 as YYNGEE.

J is TRBJ2-3 and V is TRBV5-1; no firm D call. Looked up from germline, CDR1 is SGHRS and CDR2 is YFSETQ. V lost 0 bases and J lost 5, with 13 bases in between. The length of the CDR3 is 15 residues. The CDR3, as DNA: TGCGCCAGCAGCTTGGCCAGGAACCTCAGAGATACGCAGTATTTT. This codes for CASSLARNLRDTQYF.

The V call is TRBV7-2, the J call TRBJ2-7, with a possible D match to TRBD2 (6 bases). This CDR3 has 12 residues. Germline V CDR1 and CDR2: SGHTA, FQGNSA. V was shortened by 1 base and J by 7 bases, with 8 bases between the two germline ends. CDR3 sequence: CASSLVGREQYF. CDR3 DNA sequence: TGTGCCAGCAGCTTAGTTGGGAGGGAGCAGTACTTC.

This clone was detected a few times. The chain links TRBV7-9 to TRBJ2-5, with 8 positions matching TRBD2. The J call is in doubt because the DNA end fits TRBJ2-7 better. Germline assignment: CDR1 SEHNR and CDR2 FQNEAQ (reference sequence). The CDR3 length is 14 residues. The CDR3 protein is CASSDRAGAYEQYF. CDR3 in DNA: TGTGCCAGCAGCGACCGAGCGGGAGCCTACGAGCAGTACTTC.